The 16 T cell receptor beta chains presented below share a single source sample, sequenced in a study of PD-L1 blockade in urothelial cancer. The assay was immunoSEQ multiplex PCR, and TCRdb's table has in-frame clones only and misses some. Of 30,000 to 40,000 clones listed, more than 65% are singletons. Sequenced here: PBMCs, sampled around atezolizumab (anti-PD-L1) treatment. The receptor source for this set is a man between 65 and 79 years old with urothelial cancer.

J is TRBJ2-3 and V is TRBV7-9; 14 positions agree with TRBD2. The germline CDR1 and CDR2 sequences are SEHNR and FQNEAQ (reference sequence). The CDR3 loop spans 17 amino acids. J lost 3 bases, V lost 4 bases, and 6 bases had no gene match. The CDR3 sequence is CASSSPWTSGGTDTQYF. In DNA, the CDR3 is TGTGCCAGCAGCTCCCCCTGGACTAGCGGGGGGACAGATACGCAGTATTTT.

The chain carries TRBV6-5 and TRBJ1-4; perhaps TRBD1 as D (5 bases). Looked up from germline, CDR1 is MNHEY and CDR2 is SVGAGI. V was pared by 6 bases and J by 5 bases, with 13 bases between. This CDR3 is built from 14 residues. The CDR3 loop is CASSPTVTNEKLFF. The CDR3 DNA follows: TGTGCCAGCAGCCCGACAGTTACGAATGAAAAACTGTTTTTT.

In nucleotides, the CDR3 is TGTGCCAGCAGACCCAGGGGCCGGAACACTGAAGCTTTCTTT. Encoded protein: CASRPRGRNTEAFF. The gene calls are TRBV2 and TRBJ1-1; TRBD1 is a possible D gene (6 bases). Germline CDR1 and CDR2: SNHLY and FYNNEI. Trimming shortened V by 6 bases and J by 1 base, and 12 bases separated the two germline ends. There are 14 residues in the CDR3.

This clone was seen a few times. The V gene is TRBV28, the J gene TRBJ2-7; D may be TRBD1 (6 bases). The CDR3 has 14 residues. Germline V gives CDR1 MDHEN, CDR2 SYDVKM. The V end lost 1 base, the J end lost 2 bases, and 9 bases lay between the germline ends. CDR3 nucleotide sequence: TGTGCCAGCAGTTTATCACAGGGTCCCTACGAGCAGTACTTC. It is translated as CASSLSQGPYEQYF.

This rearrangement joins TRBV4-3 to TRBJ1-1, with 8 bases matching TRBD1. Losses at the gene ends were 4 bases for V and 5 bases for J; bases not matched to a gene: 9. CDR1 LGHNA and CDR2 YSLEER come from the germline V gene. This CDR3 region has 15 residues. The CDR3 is CASSRDRPVSTEAFF. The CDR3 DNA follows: TGCGCCAGCAGCCGGGACAGGCCCGTAAGTACTGAAGCTTTCTTT.

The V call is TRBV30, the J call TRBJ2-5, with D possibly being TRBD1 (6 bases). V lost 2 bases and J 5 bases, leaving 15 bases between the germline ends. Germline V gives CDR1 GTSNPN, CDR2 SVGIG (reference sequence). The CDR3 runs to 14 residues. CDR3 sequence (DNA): TGTGCCTGGAGTACACAGGGCGCCGCGGAGACCCAGTACTTC. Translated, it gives CAWSTQGAAETQYF. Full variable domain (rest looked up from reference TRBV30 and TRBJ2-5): SQTIHQWPATLVQPVGSPLSLECTVEGTSNPNLYWYRQAAGRGLQLLFYSVGIGQISSEVPQNLSASRPQDRQFILSSKKLLLSDSGFYLCAWSTQGAAETQYFGPGTRLLVL.

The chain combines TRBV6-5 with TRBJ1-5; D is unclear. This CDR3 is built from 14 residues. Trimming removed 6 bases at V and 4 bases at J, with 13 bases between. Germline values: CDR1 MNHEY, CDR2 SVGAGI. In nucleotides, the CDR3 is TGTGCCAGCAGCCGACGGGGTGGGAATCAGCCCCAGCATTTT. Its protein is CASSRRGGNQPQHF.

The CDR3 DNA reads as TGTGCCAGCAGCCAAGCTAGCGGTACCAAGCAGTTCTTC. This translates into CASSQASGTKQFF. The J gene is TRBJ2-1, the V gene TRBV14; TRBD2 matches at 7 bases. The CDR3 is 13 residues long. Germline V lookup: CDR1 SGHDN, CDR2 FVKESK. V shed 1 base, J shed 11 bases, and the junction held 5 bases outside the gene matches.

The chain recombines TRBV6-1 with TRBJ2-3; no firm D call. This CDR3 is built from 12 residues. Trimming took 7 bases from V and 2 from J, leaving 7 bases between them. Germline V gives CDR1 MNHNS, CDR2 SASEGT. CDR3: CASTDFTDTQYF. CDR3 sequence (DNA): TGTGCCAGCACCGACTTCACAGATACGCAGTATTTT.

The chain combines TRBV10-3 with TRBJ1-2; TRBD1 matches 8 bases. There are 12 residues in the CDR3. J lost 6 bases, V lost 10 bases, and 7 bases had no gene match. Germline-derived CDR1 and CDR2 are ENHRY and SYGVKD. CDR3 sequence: CATKPTGDGYTF. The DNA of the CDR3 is TGTGCCACTAAGCCGACAGGGGATGGCTACACCTTC.

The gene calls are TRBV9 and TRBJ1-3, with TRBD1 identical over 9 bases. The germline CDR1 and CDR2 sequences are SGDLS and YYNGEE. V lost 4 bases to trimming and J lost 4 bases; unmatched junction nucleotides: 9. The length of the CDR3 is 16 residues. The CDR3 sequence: CASSTQTGGAGNTIYF. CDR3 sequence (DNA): TGTGCCAGCAGCACCCAAACAGGGGGCGCCGGAAACACCATATATTTT. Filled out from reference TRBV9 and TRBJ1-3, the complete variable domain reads DSGVTQTPKHLITATGQRVTLRCSPRSGDLSVYWYQQSLDQGLQFLIQYYNGEERAKGNILERFSAQQFPDLHSELNLSSLELGDSALYFCASSTQTGGAGNTIYFGEGSWLTVV.

The CDR3 here is CAIDSGQGRYNEQFF. CDR3 bases: TGTGCCATTGATTCGGGACAGGGTCGGTACAATGAGCAGTTCTTC. The J gene is TRBJ2-1, the V gene TRBV6-1; 9 bases are a match to TRBD1. J was trimmed by 4 bases and V by 10 bases; bases with no gene match: 11. CDR3 length: 15 residues. The germline CDR1 and CDR2 sequences are MNHNS and SASEGT.

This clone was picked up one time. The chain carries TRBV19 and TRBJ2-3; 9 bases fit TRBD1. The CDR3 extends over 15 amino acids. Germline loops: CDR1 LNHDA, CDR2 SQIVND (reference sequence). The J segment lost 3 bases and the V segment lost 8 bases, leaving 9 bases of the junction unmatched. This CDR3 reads CASRYRDRATDTQYF. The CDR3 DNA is TGTGCCAGTCGATACCGGGACAGGGCAACAGATACGCAGTATTTT.

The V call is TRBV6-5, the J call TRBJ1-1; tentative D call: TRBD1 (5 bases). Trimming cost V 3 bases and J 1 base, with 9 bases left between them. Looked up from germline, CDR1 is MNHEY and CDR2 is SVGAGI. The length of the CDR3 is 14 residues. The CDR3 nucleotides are TGTGCCAGCAGTTATAGGGGAAAGAACACTGAAGCTTTCTTT. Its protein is CASSYRGKNTEAFF.

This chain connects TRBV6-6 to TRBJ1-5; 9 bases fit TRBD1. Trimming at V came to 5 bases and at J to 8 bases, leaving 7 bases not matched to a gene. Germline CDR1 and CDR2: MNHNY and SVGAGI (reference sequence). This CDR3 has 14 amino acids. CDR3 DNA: TGTGCCAGCAGTCCTACAGGGGGCGTAGAGCCCCAGCATTTT. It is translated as CASSPTGGVEPQHF.

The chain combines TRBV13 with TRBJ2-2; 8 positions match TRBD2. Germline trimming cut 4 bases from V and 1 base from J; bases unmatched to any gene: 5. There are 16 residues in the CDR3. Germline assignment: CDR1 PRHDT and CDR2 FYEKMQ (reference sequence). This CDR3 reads CASSSPAGGNTGELFF. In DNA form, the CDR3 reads TGTGCCAGCAGCTCGCCGGCGGGAGGGAACACCGGGGAGCTGTTTTTT.